This TCR beta chain was profiled in a study of cytomegalovirus exposure and HLA in healthy donors. Germline V gene lookup returns CDR1 SGHTS and CDR2 YDEGEE. This CDR3 has 14 residues. V lost 5 bases to trimming and J lost 6 bases, with 15 bases between them. A remark on this clone: The antigen is unknown.

PCR primers comprised 60 Vbeta and 13 Jbeta primers. Repertoires were generated with immunoSEQ multiplex PCR, while TCRdb's copy carries only in-frame clones and drops some. The sample contains 100,000 or so clones, about three quarters of which appear only once. Overall study findings and caveats: In a later analysis, compared with equally common non-associated chains, HLA-associated beta chains were more expanded. Later analysis demonstrated an association between a missense DCLRE1C variant and TCR beta V- and J-gene trimming. Sequencing depth across donors, presence/absence analyses assumed, was roughly uniform. Accurate prediction of HLA-A and HLA-B alleles (for most subjects) was reportedly achieved from TCR beta sequences.

This clonotype was sampled from a man younger than 45 in good health and CMV-seropositive. Sample: PBMCs. The chain has TRBV5-8 and TRBJ1-5; possibly TRBD1 for D (5 bases). The CDR3 is CASSSGFRGQPQHF. The CDR3 region has the DNA TGTGCCAGCAGTTCCGGATTTAGGGGTCAGCCCCAGCATTTT.